This T cell receptor beta chain was sequenced for a study of cytomegalovirus exposure and HLA in healthy donors. 60 Vbeta and 13 Jbeta primers were used in PCR. Assay used: immunoSEQ multiplex PCR; TCRdb lists only in-frame clones, some missing. This sample yields around 270,000 clones, of which about four fifths are seen a single time; 0.3% belongs to the top ten. This TCR came from a girl under 10 years old in good health and CMV-seronegative. Sequenced: PBMCs.

The CDR3: CASSEEGGAISNQPQHF. CDR3 sequence (DNA): TGTGCCAGCAGTGAAGAAGGGGGCGCAATTAGCAATCAGCCCCAGCATTTT. This chain joins TRBV2 and TRBJ1-5, with 7 bases that match TRBD1. Germline trimming cut 1 base from V and 0 bases from J; bases unmatched to any gene: 6. Germline lookup yields CDR1 SNHLY and CDR2 FYNNEI. This CDR3 has 17 residues.